Described below is a single TCR beta chain sequence and its context. Its antigen is not known. The sample comes from a study of shared clonotypes between healthy human individuals. Study outcomes and limitations: Some clonotypes were shared by all four sorted-subset donors, while others were not shared. The non-shared ones had lower generation probabilities than the shared ones. The study generally estimated greater richness for naive than memory subsets.

Trimming removed 4 bases at V and 5 bases at J, with 11 bases between. Germline V gives CDR1 SGHDN, CDR2 FVKESK. The CDR3 sequence is 13 residues long. The test was conducted at deep level. Produced via immunoSEQ multiplex PCR; TCRdb's table is partial and in-frame only. This table has millions of clones, around 90% appearing once. The sample consisted of naive CD4+ T cells sorted from blood. The subset is: CD45RA+ positively selected. The chain is built from TRBV14 and TRBJ1-1; weak D call: TRBD1 (5 bases). This clonotype was obtained from a man between 18 and 29 years old in good health. CDR3 in DNA: TGTGCCAGCAGCCTATCGGACATTACTGAAGCTTTCTTT. Translating gives CASSLSDITEAFF. The entire variable domain, with the rest obtained from reference TRBV14 and TRBJ1-1, is as follows: EAGVTQFPSHSVIEKGQTVTLRCDPISGHDNLYWYRRVMGKEIKFLLHFVKESKQDESGMPNNRFLAERTGGTYSTLKVQPAELEDSGVYFCASSLSDITEAFFGQGTRLTVV.